This T cell receptor (beta chain) was documented in a study of blood T cell repertoires in COVID-19. Across the whole study: COVID-19 samples collected from the United States, Italy and Spain covered acute and convalescent phases. Sources were T cells, B-cell-depleted T cells, or PBMCs; the material itself was cDNA or gDNA.

Authors' processing steps: Quantification of nucleated cells was approximated via reference gene primer amplification. Produced via immunoSEQ multiplex PCR; TCRdb's table is partial and in-frame only. V, J and clone size reflect that table, while D and trimming were determined from the DNA. The sample holds about 160,000 clones, 85% seen once. Sequencing used peripheral blood. The source is a human donor with acute or convalescent COVID-19. The donor label of this sample is uncertain.

DNA for the CDR3: TGTGCCAGCAGCCGTATGGGGGGCACTGAAGCTTTCTTT. Translated, it gives CASSRMGGTEAFF. The chain joins TRBV14 to TRBJ1-1, with a possible D match to TRBD1 (5 bases). The germline CDR1 and CDR2 sequences are SGHDN and FVKESK. The length of the CDR3 is 13 residues. Trimming took off 4 bases at V and 4 bases at J, with 10 bases between the two ends.